Included here is one TCR beta chain sequence, with context. The entry originates in a study of technical replicates of blood from a few donors. Using immunoSEQ multiplex PCR, the repertoire was profiled, and TCRdb retains in-frame clones only, with some absent. The sample consists of about 49,000 clones, approximately 90% of them appearing once. The CDR3 sequence is 13 residues long. Germline CDR1 MNHNS, CDR2 SASEGT. V lost 6 bases, J lost 2 bases, and 9 bases lay in between. The TCR originated in a human donor in good health. Some clones in this sample may be carry-over from other donors' samples. The rearrangement joins TRBV6-1 to TRBJ2-3, with D possibly being TRBD1 (6 bases). The sample was PBMCs. This chain's CDR3 is CASRQGFTDTQYF. CDR3 bases: TGTGCCAGCAGACAGGGTTTCACAGATACGCAGTATTTT.